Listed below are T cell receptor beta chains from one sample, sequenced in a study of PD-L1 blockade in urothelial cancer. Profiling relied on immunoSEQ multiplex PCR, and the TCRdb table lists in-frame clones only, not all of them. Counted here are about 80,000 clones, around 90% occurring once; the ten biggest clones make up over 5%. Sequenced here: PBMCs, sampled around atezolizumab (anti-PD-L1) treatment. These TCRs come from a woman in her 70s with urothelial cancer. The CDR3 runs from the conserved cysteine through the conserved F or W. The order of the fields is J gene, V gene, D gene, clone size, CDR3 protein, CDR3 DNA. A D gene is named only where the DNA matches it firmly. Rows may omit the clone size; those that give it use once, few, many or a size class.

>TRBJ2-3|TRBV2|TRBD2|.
CASSLTGLAGVQFFTDTQYF
TGTGCCAGCAGTCTGACGGGACTAGCGGGAGTGCAGTTTTTCACAGATACGCAGTATTTT
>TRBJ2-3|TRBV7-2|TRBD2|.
CASSFSGFSTDTQYF
TGTGCCAGCAGCTTTAGCGGGTTTAGCACAGATACGCAGTATTTT
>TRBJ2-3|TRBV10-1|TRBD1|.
CASSRGQGADTQYF
TGCGCCAGCAGTAGAGGACAGGGGGCGGATACGCAGTATTTT
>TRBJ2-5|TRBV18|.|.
CASSPRRTHQETQYF
TGTGCCAGCTCACCAAGGCGGACTCACCAAGAGACCCAGTACTTC
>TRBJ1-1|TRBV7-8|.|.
CASSLQGPEAFF
TGTGCCAGCAGCTTACAGGGGCCTGAAGCTTTCTTT
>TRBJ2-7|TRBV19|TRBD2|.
CASSIAGGTGEQYF
TGTGCCAGTAGTATAGCGGGAGGAACGGGGGAGCAGTACTTC
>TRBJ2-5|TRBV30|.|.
CAWNAGYQETQYF
TGTGCCTGGAACGCAGGGTACCAAGAGACCCAGTACTTC
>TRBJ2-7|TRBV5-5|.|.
CASSLIRGEQYF
TGTGCCAGCAGCTTGATCCGGGGCGAGCAGTACTTC
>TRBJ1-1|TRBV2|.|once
CASRPSRTEAFF
TGTGCCAGCAGGCCCTCGCGCACTGAAGCTTTCTTT
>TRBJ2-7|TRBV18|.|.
CASSRTAVDRSAEWQYF
TGTGCCAGCTCAAGAACCGCCGTCGACAGGTCCGCTGAGTGGCAGTACTTC
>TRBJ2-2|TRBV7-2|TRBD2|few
CASSPRGGANTGELFF
TGTGCCAGCAGCCCCCGCGGGGGGGCTAACACCGGGGAGCTGTTTTTT
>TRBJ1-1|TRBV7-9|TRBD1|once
CASSSFDRVRTEAFF
TGTGCCAGCAGCTCCTTCGACAGGGTCCGGACTGAAGCTTTCTTT
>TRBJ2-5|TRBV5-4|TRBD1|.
CASSLGQGYGQETQYF
TGTGCCAGCAGCCTCGGACAGGGGTACGGCCAAGAGACCCAGTACTTC
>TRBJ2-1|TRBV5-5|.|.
CASSSGPQVYNEQFF
TGTGCCAGCAGCTCCGGGCCACAGGTTTACAATGAGCAGTTCTTC
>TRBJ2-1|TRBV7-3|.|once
CASSLEATPLYNEQFF
TGTGCCAGCAGCTTAGAAGCTACTCCGCTGTACAATGAGCAGTTCTTC
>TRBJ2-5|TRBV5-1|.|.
CASSYRATQETQYF
TGCGCCAGCAGCTATCGAGCTACCCAAGAGACCCAGTACTTC
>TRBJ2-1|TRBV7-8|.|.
CASSPWGESSYNEQFF
TGTGCCAGCAGCCCCTGGGGGGAGAGCTCCTACAATGAGCAGTTCTTC
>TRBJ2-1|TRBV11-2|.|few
CASSLTRSSYNEQFF
TGTGCCAGCAGCTTAACAAGGAGCTCCTACAATGAGCAGTTCTTC
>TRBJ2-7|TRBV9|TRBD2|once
CASSPRIGTKEQYF
TGTGCCAGCAGCCCCCGTATTGGGACTAAAGAGCAGTACTTC
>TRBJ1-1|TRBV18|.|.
CASSPAGRLTEAFF
TGTGCCAGCTCACCAGCGGGACGGCTAACTGAAGCTTTCTTT
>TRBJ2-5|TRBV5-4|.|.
CASSLFPLETQYF
TGTGCCAGCAGCTTGTTCCCATTGGAGACCCAGTACTTC
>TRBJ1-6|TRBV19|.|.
CASRQGANGNSPLHF
TGTGCCAGTAGGCAGGGCGCTAATGGGAATTCACCCCTCCACTTT
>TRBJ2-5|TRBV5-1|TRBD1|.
CASSPATGGRSETQYF
TGCGCCAGCAGCCCGGCAACAGGGGGACGGAGTGAGACCCAGTACTTC
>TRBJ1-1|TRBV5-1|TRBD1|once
CASSLALSGTGRPEAFF
TGCGCCAGCAGCTTGGCTTTATCCGGGACAGGGAGGCCTGAAGCTTTCTTT
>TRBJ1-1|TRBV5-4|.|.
CASRLPQDPTEAFF
TGTGCCAGCAGGTTACCACAGGATCCCACTGAAGCTTTCTTT